Presented here are 14 T cell receptor beta chains from one specimen sequenced in a study of Ad26.COV2.S vaccination and SARS-CoV-2 variants. Treatment in this sample: around 19 received Ad26.COV2.S at low or high dose, single or two shots; 5 received placebo; per-sample allocation not given. Day 63 after the first injection of vaccine or placebo was the sampling time. Measured with immunoSEQ multiplex PCR; TCRdb has only the in-frame clones, and not every one. In the table there are roughly 250,000 clones, around nine tenths of which are singletons. The specimen comprised peripheral blood, sampled in a trial of Ad26.COV2.S vaccine versus placebo. All receptors derive from a person aged 18 to 65 who received the Ad26.COV2.S COVID-19 vaccine or a placebo.

This chain connects TRBV7-3 to TRBJ1-2, with D tentatively TRBD1 (5 bases). The CDR3 length is 13 residues. CDR1 SGHTA and CDR2 FQGTGA come from the germline V gene. V lost 2 bases, J lost 7 bases, and 11 bases lay in between. As DNA, the CDR3 is TGTGCCAGCAGCTTATCCAGGGACGGTGGCTACACCTTC. Its protein is CASSLSRDGGYTF.

The rearrangement joins TRBV18 to TRBJ2-2; D gene unclear. With 3 bases removed from V and 5 bases from J, the gap between germline ends came to 7 bases. Germline values: CDR1 KGHSH, CDR2 LQKENI. This CDR3 comprises 13 residues. The CDR3 here is CASSPTVTGELFF. CDR3 DNA sequence: TGTGCCAGCTCACCGACGGTAACCGGGGAGCTGTTTTTT.

The J gene is TRBJ2-1, the V gene TRBV30; 12 positions match TRBD2. Unmatched junction bases numbered 7, after V lost 2 bases and J lost 8 bases. Germline V CDR1 and CDR2: GTSNPN, SVGIG (reference sequence). The CDR3 is made up of 15 amino acids. CDR3: CAWSPGASGRDEQFF. CDR3 DNA sequence: TGTGCCTGGAGTCCTGGGGCTAGCGGGAGGGATGAGCAGTTCTTC.

This sequence joins TRBV5-6 and TRBJ2-5; a possible D gene is TRBD1 (6 bases). Germline CDR1 is SGHDT and CDR2 is YYEEEE. CDR3 length equals 13 residues. Trimming stripped 1 base from V and 3 bases from J, with 7 bases between. Here the CDR3 DNA reads TGTGCCAGCAGCTTGCCAGGGGAAGAGACCCAGTACTTC. Its translation: CASSLPGEETQYF.

The rearrangement uses TRBV2 and TRBJ2-7, with TRBD2 matching 11 bases. V trimming: 6 bases; J trimming: 6 bases; junction bases outside the gene matches: 7. This CDR3 has 14 amino acids. The V gene's germline CDR1 is SNHLY and CDR2 FYNNEI. CDR3 residues: CASRLTSGGSEQYV. The CDR3 DNA reads TGTGCCAGCAGGCTCACTAGCGGGGGATCCGAGCAGTACGTC.

This chain links TRBV7-8 with TRBJ1-6, with a tentative D call TRBD1 (5 bases). The CDR3 covers 14 residues. Germline V gene lookup returns CDR1 SGHVS and CDR2 FQNEAQ. With 2 bases removed from V and 10 bases from J, the gap between germline ends came to 12 bases. CDR3 protein: CASSLIGGESPLHF. CDR3 coding DNA: TGTGCCAGCAGCTTAATTGGGGGAGAATCACCCCTCCACTTT. Using reference TRBV7-8 and TRBJ1-6 for the parts outside the CDR3, the full variable domain is GAGVSQSPRYKVAKRGQDVALRCDPISGHVSLFWYQQALGQGPEFLTYFQNEAQLDKSGLPSDRFFAERPEGSVSTLKIQRTQQEDSAVYLCASSLIGGESPLHFGNGTRLTVT.

The CDR3 DNA reads as TGTGCCAGCACCCCAAGCGTTGGACACACTAACACTGAAGCTTTCTTT. It translates to CASTPSVGHTNTEAFF. The chain recombines TRBV27 with TRBJ1-1; D may be TRBD1 (5 bases). Per germline, CDR1 MNHEY and CDR2 SMNVEV (reference sequence). This CDR3 region has 16 residues. V was shortened by 7 bases and J by 2 bases, with 20 bases between the two germline ends.

This chain joins TRBV9 and TRBJ1-3; no definite D call. Germline V CDR1 and CDR2: SGDLS, YYNGEE. The CDR3 spans 13 residues. The ends were cut back, 3 bases at V and 6 bases at J, with 10 bases in the middle. CDR3 region: CASSAPRVNTIYF. CDR3 nucleotides: TGTGCCAGCAGCGCCCCGAGGGTAAACACCATATATTTT.

The gene calls are TRBV7-9 and TRBJ1-4; tentatively, D is TRBD1 (5 bases). V was pared by 2 bases and J by 8 bases, with 6 bases between. Looked up from germline, CDR1 is SEHNR and CDR2 is FQNEAQ (reference sequence). This CDR3 has 12 amino acids. CDR3 in DNA: TGTGCCAGCAGCTTACAGGGAGAAAAACTGTTTTTT. Its translation: CASSLQGEKLFF.

The chain joins TRBV7-9 to TRBJ1-2, with TRBD1 matching over 7 bases. The CDR3 extends over 14 amino acids. The J segment lost 3 bases and the V segment lost 5 bases, leaving 6 bases of the junction unmatched. The germline V gene has CDR1 SEHNR and CDR2 FQNEAQ (reference sequence). CDR3 sequence reads: CASSIRQGHYGYTF. The CDR3, as DNA: TGTGCCAGCAGCATCAGACAGGGCCACTATGGCTACACCTTC. Based on the CDR3 plus reference TRBV7-9 and TRBJ1-2, the full variable domain is DTGVSQNPRHKITKRGQNVTFRCDPISEHNRLYWYRQTLGQGPEFLTYFQNEAQLEKSRLLSDRFSAERPKGSFSTLEIQRTEQGDSAMYLCASSIRQGHYGYTFGSGTRLTVV.

The chain uses TRBV6-2 or TRBV6-3 and TRBJ1-2; D is perhaps TRBD1 (6 bases). The CDR3 totals 15 residues. Germline V CDR1 and CDR2: MNHEY, SVGEGT. Trimming removed 2 bases at V and 5 bases at J, with 15 bases between. The CDR3 nucleotides are TGTGCCAGCAGTTACACAGGGCGCCTTGGGTATGGCTACACCTTC. Protein product: CASSYTGRLGYGYTF.

The gene calls are TRBV28 and TRBJ2-1, with 9 bases fitting TRBD2. V gave up 5 bases and J gave up 3 bases; unmatched junction bases: 20. Germline V gives CDR1 MDHEN, CDR2 SYDVKM. This CDR3 is 20 amino acids long. The CDR3 region is CASSLPPGGGARAFYNEQFF. CDR3 sequence (DNA): TGTGCCAGCAGTCTCCCACCCGGCGGGGGGGCGAGAGCCTTCTACAATGAGCAGTTCTTC.

J is TRBJ2-7 and V is TRBV2; 7 bases agree with TRBD2. Germline V lookup: CDR1 SNHLY, CDR2 FYNNEI. The V segment lost 1 base and the J segment 3 bases; nucleotides outside the gene matches: 3. This CDR3 spans 14 amino acids. In DNA, the CDR3 is TGTGCCAGCAGTGAAGGCCTAGCGGTCTACGAGCAGTACTTC. Translation gives CASSEGLAVYEQYF.

Of note for this clone: The junction departs from the called germline gene at one end, perhaps through a read error. This chain links TRBV7-3 with TRBJ1-2; D is perhaps TRBD1 (5 bases). Germline V gives CDR1 SGHTA, CDR2 FQGTGA. The CDR3 totals 16 residues. The CDR3 sequence is CASSLITGRDGYGYTF. DNA of the CDR3: TGTGCCAGCAGTTTAATAACAGGAAGGGATGGGTATGGCTACACCTTC.